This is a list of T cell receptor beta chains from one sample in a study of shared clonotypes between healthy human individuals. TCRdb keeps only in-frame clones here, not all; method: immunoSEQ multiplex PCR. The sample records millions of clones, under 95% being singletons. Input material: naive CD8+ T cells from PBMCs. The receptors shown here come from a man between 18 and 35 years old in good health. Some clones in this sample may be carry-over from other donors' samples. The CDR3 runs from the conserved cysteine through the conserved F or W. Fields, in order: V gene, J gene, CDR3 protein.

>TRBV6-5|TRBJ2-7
CASSYPSGAQYF
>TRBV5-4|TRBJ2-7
CASSPRGVPTNEQYF
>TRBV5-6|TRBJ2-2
CASSPQSNTGELFF
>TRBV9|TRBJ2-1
CASSALADHNEQFF
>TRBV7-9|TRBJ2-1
CASSQIQINEQFF
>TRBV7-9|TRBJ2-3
CASSSPVVTDTQYF
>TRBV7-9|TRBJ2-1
CASSFSGGPLNEQFF
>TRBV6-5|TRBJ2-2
CASSRLAGEAGELFF
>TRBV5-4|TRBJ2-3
CASSLRQGFRTDTQYF
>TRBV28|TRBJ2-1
CATKNAGGYNEQFF
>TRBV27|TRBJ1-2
CASSLGGETGYTF
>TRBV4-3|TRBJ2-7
CASSQDEGSYYEQYF
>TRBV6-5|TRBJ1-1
CASSYDRVLNTEAFF
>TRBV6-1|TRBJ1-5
CASSESVLLGQPQHF
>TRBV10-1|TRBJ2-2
CASAGTRYTGELFF
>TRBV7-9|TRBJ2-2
CASSPTSGTLLVFF
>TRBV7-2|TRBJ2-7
CASSSRDRGHEQYF
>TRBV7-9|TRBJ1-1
CASSLAGMNTEAFF
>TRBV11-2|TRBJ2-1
CASSLNWGLSYNEQFF
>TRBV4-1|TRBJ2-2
CASSQKEQPNTGELFF
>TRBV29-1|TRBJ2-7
CSVEDPGYEQYF
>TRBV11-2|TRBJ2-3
CASSWASVSTDTQYF
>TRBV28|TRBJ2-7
CASSPTVDYEQYF
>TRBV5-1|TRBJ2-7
CASSLLIAGAESEQYF
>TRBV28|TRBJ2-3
CASSFLLGQGRGDTQYF
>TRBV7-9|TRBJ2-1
CASSLGAGHNNEQFF
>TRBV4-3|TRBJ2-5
CASSQLNTGTQYQETQYF
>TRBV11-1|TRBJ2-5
CASSLEYRGAQYF
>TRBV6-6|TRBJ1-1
CASKRQGMNTEAFF
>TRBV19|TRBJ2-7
CASSIFPGATYEQYF
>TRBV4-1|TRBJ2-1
CASSQVSTGPYNEQFF
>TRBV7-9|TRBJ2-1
CASSQNRGLHNEQFF
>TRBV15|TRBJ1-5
CATSRDRGQGAWRNQPQHF
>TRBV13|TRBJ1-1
CASSLVGNLGGTEAFF
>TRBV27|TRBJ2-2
CASSFLASGELFF
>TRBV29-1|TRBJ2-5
CSARQLTGETQYF
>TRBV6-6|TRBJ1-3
CASSYDRVGNTIYF
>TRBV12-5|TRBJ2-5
CASGNDRDQETQYF
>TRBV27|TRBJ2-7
CATRDGTYEQYF
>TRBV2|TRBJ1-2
CASIGSTGYTF
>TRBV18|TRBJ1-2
CASSRARRGVDGYTF